Sequencing of this TCR beta chain was carried out in a study of cytomegalovirus exposure and HLA in healthy donors. In the PCR, 60 Vbeta and 13 Jbeta primers were used. Produced via immunoSEQ multiplex PCR; TCRdb's table is partial and in-frame only. The repertoire consists of 150,000 to 160,000 clones, with more than 75% occurring once and the leading ten covering 5.6%. This CDR3 has 13 residues. The germline CDR1 and CDR2 sequences are ENHRY and SYGVKD. Trimming took 2 bases from V and 2 from J, leaving 4 bases between them. This chain uses TRBV10-3 with TRBJ2-1; no definite D call. This receptor was identified in a woman in her thirties or forties in good health and CMV-seropositive. The specimen sequenced was PBMCs. The CDR3 DNA reads as TGTGCCATCAGTGAGCGGGCCTACAATGAGCAGTTCTTC. It specifies CAISERAYNEQFF.